Presented here are 11 T cell receptor beta chains from one specimen sequenced in a study of blood T cell repertoires in COVID-19. Only in-frame clones appear in the TCRdb table, and some are missing; sequencing was by immunoSEQ multiplex PCR. In the table there are a few hundred thousand clones, about nine tenths of which are singletons. What was sequenced was PBMCs or T cells enriched from blood (not recorded which). These receptors were taken from a woman aged 25 to 39 who had been exposed to COVID-19.

V and J are TRBV14 and TRBJ2-7, with D possibly TRBD1 on 6 matching bases. CDR3 length: 16 amino acids. Germline V gives CDR1 SGHDN, CDR2 FVKESK. The V end lost 0 bases, the J end lost 7 bases, and 19 bases lay between the germline ends. The CDR3 is CASSQDSLTGLREQYF. CDR3 DNA: TGTGCCAGCAGCCAAGATTCATTAACAGGGTTGCGGGAGCAGTACTTC.

The V call is TRBV18, the J call TRBJ2-1, with D possibly TRBD2 on 6 matching bases. This CDR3 spans 14 amino acids. Germline V gives CDR1 KGHSH, CDR2 LQKENI. Trimming took 6 bases from V and 6 from J, leaving 15 bases between them. CDR3 DNA: TGTGCCAGCTCCGGGAGATCGAGTTCCAATGAGCAGTTCTTC. Translating it yields CASSGRSSSNEQFF.

V is TRBV28 and J is TRBJ2-5; D remains ambiguous. The ends were cut back, 4 bases at V and 3 bases at J, with 3 bases in the middle. Germline CDR1 and CDR2: MDHEN and SYDVKM. This CDR3 has 11 residues. CDR3 region: CASSSEETQYF. CDR3 nucleotides: TGTGCCAGCAGTTCCGAAGAGACCCAGTACTTC.

The chain couples TRBV14 to TRBJ1-1, with a possible D match to TRBD1 (5 bases). Germline values: CDR1 SGHDN, CDR2 FVKESK. The V end was cut by 4 bases, the J end by 3 bases, with 12 bases between. This CDR3 contains 14 residues. CDR3 sequence: CASSRSTGDTEAFF. The DNA of the CDR3 is TGTGCCAGCAGCCGATCTACGGGGGACACTGAAGCTTTCTTT.

The chain joins TRBV6-2 or TRBV6-3 to TRBJ1-1, with D tentatively TRBD1 (5 bases). Trimming took off 4 bases at V and 3 bases at J, with 12 bases between the two ends. The germline V gene encodes CDR1 MNHEY and CDR2 SVGEGT. This CDR3 comprises 14 residues. CDR3 in DNA: TGTGCCAGCAGTTGGCGGGGGAGGGACACTGAAGCTTTCTTT. Its protein product is CASSWRGRDTEAFF.

V is TRBV9 and J is TRBJ2-7; no firm D call. Germline values: CDR1 SGDLS, CDR2 YYNGEE. Trimming stripped 0 bases from V and 3 bases from J, with 10 bases between. This CDR3 comprises 14 residues. CDR3 residues: CASSVGLQDYEQYF. The CDR3 bases are TGTGCCAGCAGCGTAGGTCTCCAGGACTACGAGCAGTACTTC.

The V call is TRBV29-1, the J call TRBJ1-3, with D perhaps TRBD1 (6 bases). V was cut by 7 bases and J by 1 base, with 14 bases left in between. CDR1 is SQVTM, CDR2 ANQGSEA, per germline. This CDR3 contains 14 residues. This CDR3 is CSALGGGSGNTIYF. The DNA for the CDR3 is TGCAGCGCCTTAGGGGGGGGATCTGGAAACACCATATATTTT.

V gene TRBV5-1 combines with J gene TRBJ2-7; TRBD1 is a possible D gene (5 bases). The CDR3 spans 14 residues. V lost 3 bases and J lost 2, with 12 bases in between. The germline V gene has CDR1 SGHRS and CDR2 YFSETQ. This CDR3 reads CASSSDIPAYEQYF. CDR3 nucleotides: TGCGCCAGCAGCTCGGACATCCCGGCCTACGAGCAGTACTTC.

V gene TRBV6-5 combines with J gene TRBJ2-5; tentative D call: TRBD2 (5 bases). The CDR3 totals 13 residues. Germline CDR1 reads MNHEY; CDR2 reads SVGAGI. Deletions cut 7 bases from V and 3 bases from J, with 12 bases between. DNA of the CDR3: TGTGCCAGCATCGGGCGGGCTGAAGAGACCCAGTACTTC. Residues: CASIGRAEETQYF.

The chain joins TRBV7-3 to TRBJ2-3; D might be TRBD2 (6 bases). The CDR3 extends over 20 amino acids. Germline V gives CDR1 SGHTA, CDR2 FQGTGA. Trimming took 2 bases from V and 1 from J, leaving 25 bases between them. The CDR3 loop is CASSLYPSFEPGVGTDTQYF. The CDR3, as DNA: TGTGCCAGCAGCTTATACCCCTCCTTCGAACCGGGGGTCGGCACAGATACGCAGTATTTT.

This clone was counted a few times. The rearrangement links TRBV19 to TRBJ1-2; D perhaps matches TRBD1 (6 bases). V was pared by 10 bases and J by 5 bases, with 11 bases between. The CDR3 runs 11 residues. The germline CDR1 and CDR2 sequences are LNHDA and SQIVND (reference sequence). The CDR3 loop is CATIRGYGYTF. The CDR3 nucleotides read TGTGCCACCATTAGGGGGTATGGCTACACCTTC.